This record looks at one T cell receptor beta chain sequence and its context. This clonotype was found many times. Its antigen remains unidentified. Base qualities are not recorded, but no much larger clone differs from it by a single base. The CDR3 holds 9 amino acids from the cysteine to the phenylalanine. Here the CDR3 DNA is all that survives: 27 bases in frame from base 1. According to the germline V gene (reference sequence), CDR1 reads DFQATT and CDR2 reads SNEGSKA. V loses 3 bases of germline sequence and J loses 7 bases, and the interval between the two ends is 3 bases. Donors were 39 systemically healthy Caucasian individuals from Russia aged roughly 6 to 90 years. Each donor gave 8.5 to 10 milliliters of peripheral blood, collected into EDTA-treated Vacutainer tubes. Ficoll-Paque density-gradient centrifugation was used to isolate PBMCs, with at least 6 million per sample. Total RNA, at least 6 micrograms per sample, was extracted from PBMCs with Trizol reagent. For every donor, flow cytometry on a PBMC aliquot measured the percentage of naive CD45RAhigh/CD27high T cells.

These data originate in a study of blood T cells in healthy people across ages (dated by TCRdb to about 2015). The study in broad terms: Template switching captured roughly one uniquely barcoded TCR beta cDNA molecule per two T cells in model experiments. For two donors (one aged 18 to 29 and one aged 80 or older), the study analyzed two additional independent replicas of 1 million unique cDNA reads from the same blood draw. The study measured age-related changes in TCR beta repertoire diversity using deep sequencing normalized with unique cDNA molecular identifiers. Four age groups were formed from the donors: young (average 16 years), middle-aged (around 37), aged (62) and long-lived (around 82). To avoid experimental bias, donors of different ages were randomly spread across the sequencing lanes. The investigation overall reported the following: Observed TCR beta diversity correlated strongly with the percentage of naive T cells measured by flow cytometry. The long-lived group showed more naive CD4+ T cells, fewer expanded clones and increased TCR diversity than the aged group, suggesting age selection. Because profiling used bulk unsorted PBMCs, naive and antigen-experienced compartments could not be compared conclusively. Donor CMV infection status was unknown, potentially confounding age-related changes in expanded clonotypes. Estimates of total diversity based on one million sequenced T cells were regarded as lower bounds and as underestimates. Observed TCR beta diversity per million T cells fell roughly linearly with age, and a significant reduction was already apparent by age about 38.

Library creation used 5' RACE. The sequencer listed for this sample is Illumina HiSeq 2500. A second about 7 to 12 cycle PCR used a sample-barcoded 5' primer and a J-beta primer mix. A template-switch 5' adaptor carrying 12 random nucleotides introduced a unique molecular identifier onto each TCR beta cDNA molecule. Each sample yielded at least 2.5 million CDR3-containing paired-end reads. First-strand cDNA was synthesized from all RNA with the Mint cDNA synthesis kit, primed by a TRBC-specific oligonucleotide. Following uracil-DNA glycosylase treatment, all cDNA underwent a first 18-cycle PCR with the universal primers M1SS and BC2_uni_R. The source study handled its data this way. Normalization of each sample was performed by random selection of 1 million high-quality reads, each carrying a distinct molecular identifier. Reads with shared molecular identifiers were discarded instead of being binned into consensus sequences. MiTCR, set to a Q25 quality threshold and the strictest error-elimination algorithm, was used for CDR3 identification, clonotype clustering and error correction. A nonparametric unseen species model using Euler transformation provided a lower-bound estimate of total TCR beta diversity. The raw public reads went through TCRdb reprocessing: fastp at Q25, MiXCR clone calling, in-frame beta chains kept. Every CDR3 protein is listed once, alongside the most common genes and DNA of its rows. TCRdb assigned the V and J calls; the authors' analysis was not used. This sample comprises about 1.6 million distinct CDR3 sequences, around 35% of them detected only once. Approximately 11% of the sample comes from the top ten.

This sequence was found in a woman aged 25 to 39 in good health. Sequenced material: blood. The chain uses TRBV20-1 and TRBJ1-2; no D gene is confidently identified. DNA sequence: TGCAGTGCTAGTCTTGGCTACACCTTC. This yields the protein CSASLGYTF.